Detailed here is one T cell receptor (beta chain). These data come from a study of T cell changes during pregnancy in multiple sclerosis. Sequencing used immunoSEQ multiplex PCR; TCRdb keeps in-frame clones, though not all of them. This sample has about 64,000 clones, with 90% to 97% found just once. This CDR3 is 14 amino acids long. Germline CDR1 MNHEY, CDR2 SMNVEV (reference sequence). V was clipped by 3 bases and J by 0 bases, with 5 bases between them. The sequenced sample was CD8+ T cells from peripheral blood mononuclear cells, obtained after pregnancy. The clonotype originates from a female donor with multiple sclerosis, enrolled in a pregnancy study. The chain carries TRBV27 and TRBJ2-2; possible D gene TRBD2, 5 bases. CDR3 DNA sequence: TGTGCCAGCAGTTTCGGGGCGAACACCGGGGAGCTGTTTTTT. This gives the protein CASSFGANTGELFF.